The 5 T cell receptor beta chains listed next were all sequenced from one sample in a study of identical twins. From the 5' RACE reads, TCRdb called clonotypes with MiXCR, one entry per CDR3 protein. The sample yields 1.5 million to 2 million distinct CDR3 sequences, about 32% seen once. Sample: cord blood. These receptors all come from a newborn girl in good health.

This clonotype came up a few times. This chain connects TRBV5-1 to TRBJ1-1; maybe TRBD1 (6 bases). V was trimmed by 3 bases and J by 2 bases, leaving 14 bases between them. The germline CDR1 and CDR2 sequences are SGHRS and YFSETQ. This CDR3 spans 15 amino acids. CDR3 bases: TGCGCCAGCAGCTGGGCCGGGACAACAAACACTGAAGCTTTCTTT. It translates to CASSWAGTTNTEAFF.

This sequence joins TRBV4-1 and TRBJ1-1; a weak D match, TRBD1 (5 bases). V lost 1 base, J lost 5 bases, and 14 bases lay in between. CDR3 length equals 15 residues. Germline assignment: CDR1 MGHRA and CDR2 YSYEKL. CDR3 nucleotide sequence: TGCGCCAGCAGCCAAGGGCGGGGGGTGCGGACTGAAGCTTTCTTT. Its translation is CASSQGRGVRTEAFF.

This clonotype was seen more than once but under ten times. This chain connects TRBV5-1 to TRBJ1-4; no firm D call. Germline-derived CDR1 and CDR2 are SGHRS and YFSETQ. CDR3 length: 14 residues. V was pared by 4 bases and J by 5 bases, with 12 bases between. The CDR3 sequence is CASSPRSQNEKLFF. The CDR3 nucleotides read TGCGCCAGCAGCCCACGATCCCAGAATGAAAAACTGTTTTTT.

This clonotype was seen only once. The chain has TRBV12-3 or TRBV12-4 and TRBJ2-7; 9 bases match TRBD1. V lost 4 bases to trimming and J lost 4 bases; unmatched junction nucleotides: 5. The CDR3 runs 14 residues. The CDR3 bases are TGTGCCAGCAGTTATGGACAGGGGTTATACGAGCAGTACTTC. As protein: CASSYGQGLYEQYF.

This clonotype was counted a few times. This sequence joins TRBV5-1 and TRBJ2-7; 8 nucleotides agree with TRBD1. The V gene's germline CDR1 is SGHRS and CDR2 YFSETQ. The ends lost 5 bases at V and 3 bases at J; junction bases unmatched: 7. This CDR3 is 14 amino acids long. The CDR3 DNA reads TGCGCCAGCAGTCAGCAGGGGGCCAACTACGAGCAGTACTTC. Translation: CASSQQGANYEQYF.